Listed here are 4 T cell receptor beta chains from one sample, sequenced in a study of OX40 agonist ivuxolimab in advanced cancers. The protocol used for the library was the immunoSEQ multiplex PCR assay. The clones in this table, taken by TCRdb from immuneACCESS, are in-frame only. Not every clone is retained; where verified, under half of the shortfall comes from an unresolved V gene, and the cause of the rest is unknown. This sample holds about 73,000 clones; about 92% were observed only once. The ten largest make up about 10% of the sample. Sequencing was performed on CD4+ or CD8+ T cells sorted from blood, taken in a trial of the OX40 agonist ivuxolimab. These receptors originate from an adult with an advanced solid tumor such as melanoma, head and neck, liver or kidney cancer.

In nucleotides, the CDR3 is TGTGCCAGCAGCCCGGGACAGAACACTGAAGCTTTCTTT. Translated: CASSPGQNTEAFF. This chain uses TRBV5-6 with TRBJ1-1; D might be TRBD1 (6 bases). Trimming removed 4 bases from V and 1 base from J, with 8 bases in between. The germline V gene encodes CDR1 SGHDT and CDR2 YYEEEE. This CDR3 has 13 residues.

The chain has TRBV7-3 and TRBJ1-1; 7 bases agree with TRBD1. Germline V CDR1 and CDR2: SGHTA, FQGTGA. This CDR3 contains 14 residues. V lost 2 bases, J lost 5 bases, and 5 bases stayed unmatched. Here the CDR3 DNA reads TGTGCCAGCAGCTTAGGTCCAGGGGGGACTGAAGCTTTCTTT. This codes for CASSLGPGGTEAFF.

The chain joins TRBV27 to TRBJ2-2; D assignment may be TRBD1 or TRBD2 (5 bases each). Trimming removed 3 bases at V and 1 base at J, with 12 bases between. CDR3 length: 16 amino acids. Germline loops: CDR1 MNHEY, CDR2 SMNVEV (reference sequence). The CDR3 spells CASSFGTLENTGELFF. The CDR3 nucleotides are TGTGCCAGCAGTTTCGGGACCTTAGAGAACACCGGGGAGCTGTTTTTT.

This rearrangement joins TRBV7-6 to TRBJ2-7; D is perhaps TRBD1 (6 bases). V was shortened by 5 bases and J by 4 bases, with 21 bases between the two germline ends. Germline lookup yields CDR1 SGHVS and CDR2 FNYEAQ. There are 16 residues in the CDR3. The CDR3 nucleotides read TGTGCCAGCAGCCCTCCCCCAGGGGCGCCGGAGTACGAGCAGTACTTC. Its translation is CASSPPPGAPEYEQYF.